These 17 T cell receptor beta chains were all obtained from the same sample, sequenced in a study of cytotoxic CD8 clonotypes in ibrutinib-treated CLL. TCRdb's table, derived via immunoSEQ multiplex PCR, lists solely in-frame clones and lacks some. This sample has about 200,000 clones; roughly 65% occur once, and the top ten carry roughly 5.8%. Here the sequenced sample was PBMCs, taken after 12 months of ibrutinib treatment. These TCRs come from a human donor with chronic lymphocytic leukemia.

The chain carries TRBV7-3 and TRBJ1-1, with TRBD1 as a possible D gene (5 bases). Per germline, CDR1 SGHTA and CDR2 FQGTGA. Trimming cost V 5 bases and J 8 bases, with 15 bases left between them. This CDR3 is built from 13 residues. CDR3 DNA: TGTGCCAGCAGCCAAGATTTTGGGGGAGAAGCTTTCTTT. This gives the protein CASSQDFGGEAFF.

The chain is built from TRBV5-1 and TRBJ1-2, with 7 positions matching TRBD1. Unmatched junction bases numbered 5, after V lost 3 bases and J lost 0 bases. Germline CDR1 is SGHRS and CDR2 is YFSETQ. The CDR3 loop spans 15 amino acids. Here the CDR3 DNA reads TGCGCCAGCAGCTCCCACAGGGGCGCTAACTATGGCTACACCTTC. Encoded protein: CASSSHRGANYGYTF.

The chain employs TRBV18 and TRBJ2-7; 9 nucleotides match TRBD1. The CDR3 totals 13 residues. V was clipped by 6 bases and J by 5 bases; unmatched bases: 5. Germline V gene data show CDR1 as KGHSH and CDR2 as LQKENI. In nucleotides, the CDR3 is TGTGCCAGCTCCCCCGGGACAGGGAACGAGCAGTACTTC. Its translation is CASSPGTGNEQYF.

The gene calls are TRBV7-3 and TRBJ2-3; the D gene is possibly TRBD2 (6 bases). The V end lost 3 bases, the J end lost 2 bases, and 9 bases lay between the germline ends. Germline CDR1 SGHTA, CDR2 FQGTGA. This CDR3 is built from 14 residues. CDR3 sequence reads: CASSLEGTTDTQYF. The CDR3 DNA reads as TGTGCCAGCAGCTTGGAGGGGACCACAGATACGCAGTATTTT.

The J gene is TRBJ2-5, the V gene TRBV5-1; D possibly corresponds to TRBD1 (6 bases). The DNA end is a closer match to TRBJ2-7, so the J assignment may be wrong. There are 12 residues in the CDR3. Germline V gene data show CDR1 as SGHRS and CDR2 as YFSETQ. CDR3 residues: CASSVDSYEQYF. The CDR3 region has the DNA TGCGCCAGCAGCGTGGACAGCTACGAGCAGTACTTC.

This clone was counted once. The CDR3 DNA reads as TGTGCCAGCAGCGTCCAGGACAGGGAGAACACCGGGGAGCTGTTTTTT. This sequence encodes CASSVQDRENTGELFF. The rearrangement links TRBV9 to TRBJ2-2; 8 bases map to TRBD1. The germline gives CDR1 SGDLS, CDR2 YYNGEE. J gave up 1 base and V 2 bases, and 4 bases lay outside the gene matches. The CDR3 is 16 residues long. The entire variable domain, with the rest obtained from reference TRBV9 and TRBJ2-2, is as follows: DSGVTQTPKHLITATGQRVTLRCSPRSGDLSVYWYQQSLDQGLQFLIQYYNGEERAKGNILERFSAQQFPDLHSELNLSSLELGDSALYFCASSVQDRENTGELFFGEGSRLTVL.

This clone was counted only a few times. This chain uses TRBV29-1 with TRBJ2-2; D uncertain. Trimming removed 4 bases at V and 1 base at J, with 4 bases between. CDR3 length equals 12 residues. Germline V gene lookup returns CDR1 SQVTM and CDR2 ANQGSEA. CDR3 residues: CSVGENTGELFF. CDR3 DNA sequence: TGCAGCGTTGGGGAGAACACCGGGGAGCTGTTTTTT.

The rearrangement links TRBV4-1 to TRBJ2-1, with 13 bases identical to TRBD2. This CDR3 region has 16 residues. The V gene end was trimmed by 0 bases and the J gene end by 7 bases; junction bases not matched to a gene: 3. CDR1 is MGHRA and CDR2 is YSYEKL in the germline V gene. The CDR3, as DNA: TGCGCCAGCAGCCAAGAGTCGGGACTAGCGGGGAATGAGCAGTTCTTC. It encodes CASSQESGLAGNEQFF.

The chain links TRBV27 to TRBJ2-7, with 11 bases that match TRBD1. The germline V gene encodes CDR1 MNHEY and CDR2 SMNVEV (reference sequence). J was trimmed by 10 bases and V by 5 bases; bases with no gene match: 7. CDR3 length: 13 residues. This CDR3 reads CASSTDRGLNQYF. CDR3 nucleotides: TGTGCCAGCAGTACGGACAGGGGGCTAAATCAGTACTTC.

Written as DNA, the CDR3 is TGTGCCACGAGCGGGACTCCCACTTCCTACGGCTACACCTTC. Translation gives CATSGTPTSYGYTF. This chain joins TRBV15 and TRBJ1-2, with D possibly matching TRBD1 (5 bases). The CDR3 is 14 amino acids. V was clipped by 9 bases and J by 8 bases, with 22 bases between them. Germline V gene lookup returns CDR1 LNHNV and CDR2 YYDKDF (reference sequence).

The V call is TRBV5-3, the J call TRBJ1-1, with a weak D call TRBD1 (6 bases). TRBV5-3 is assigned to the ORF class and has an uncertain function. Trimming pared 4 bases from V and 1 base from J, leaving 14 bases between. The CDR3 is 15 amino acids. CDR3 DNA sequence: TGTGCCAGAAGCCCTATCCGGGACAAGAACACTGAAGCTTTCTTT. Translated: CARSPIRDKNTEAFF.

The chain employs TRBV6-5 and TRBJ2-5, with D perhaps matching TRBD2 (7 bases). The germline gives CDR1 MNHEY, CDR2 SVGAGI. V lost 6 bases to trimming and J lost 5 bases, with 13 bases between them. CDR3 length equals 13 residues. DNA of the CDR3: TGTGCCAGCAGGCGCAGGGGAGGGGAGACCCAGTACTTC. Translated, it gives CASRRRGGETQYF.

V is TRBV29-1 and J is TRBJ1-5; 9 nucleotides agree with TRBD1. The CDR3 totals 14 residues. The J segment lost 4 bases and the V segment lost 4 bases, leaving 5 bases of the junction unmatched. Looked up from germline, CDR1 is SQVTM and CDR2 is ANQGSEA. CDR3 nucleotide sequence: TGCAGCGTTGCTGGGACAGGGCTTAATCAGCCCCAGCATTTT. Translated, it gives CSVAGTGLNQPQHF.

This clone was seen once. The chain is built from TRBV5-1 and TRBJ1-4; 9 bases agree with TRBD1. Germline-derived CDR1 and CDR2 are SGHRS and YFSETQ. The trim removed 7 bases at V and 6 bases at J, leaving 7 bases unmatched. This CDR3 has 14 residues. The CDR3 DNA reads as TGCGCCAGCCGCTCGACAGGGGGTTATGAAAAACTGTTTTTT. The encoded protein is CASRSTGGYEKLFF.

The J gene is TRBJ1-2, the V gene TRBV10-3, with D possibly being TRBD1 (6 bases). This CDR3 spans 14 amino acids. Germline assignment: CDR1 ENHRY and CDR2 SYGVKD. V was clipped by 4 bases and J by 6 bases, with 15 bases between them. CDR3 amino acids: CAISARTAEDGYTF. The CDR3 nucleotides read TGTGCCATCAGTGCTAGGACAGCGGAGGATGGCTACACCTTC.

V and J are TRBV4-1 and TRBJ1-1; D is perhaps TRBD1 (6 bases). The CDR3 is 12 amino acids. CDR1 and CDR2 (germline): MGHRA, YSYEKL. V gave up 3 bases and J gave up 11 bases, with 13 bases separating them. The CDR3 DNA follows: TGCGCCAGCAGCCAGCGGGACACCCTTGCTTTCTTT. Amino acid sequence: CASSQRDTLAFF.

V and J are TRBV7-2 and TRBJ1-5; D uncertain. CDR1 is SGHTA, CDR2 FQGNSA, per germline. The V gene lost 1 base and the J gene lost 2 bases, with 9 bases spanning the gap. The CDR3 runs to 15 residues. The CDR3 DNA reads TGTGCCAGCAGCTTAGTGCCTCTTTGCAATCAGCCCCAGCATTTT. Translated: CASSLVPLCNQPQHF.